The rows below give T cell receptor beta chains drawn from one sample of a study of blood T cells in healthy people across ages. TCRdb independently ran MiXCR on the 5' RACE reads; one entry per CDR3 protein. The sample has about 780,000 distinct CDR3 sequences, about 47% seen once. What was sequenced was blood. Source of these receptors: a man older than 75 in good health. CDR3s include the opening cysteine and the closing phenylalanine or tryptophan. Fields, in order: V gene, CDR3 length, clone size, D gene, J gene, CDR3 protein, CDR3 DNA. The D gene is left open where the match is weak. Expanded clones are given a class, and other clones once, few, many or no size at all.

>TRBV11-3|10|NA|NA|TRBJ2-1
CASGRNEQFF
TGTGCCAGCGGGCGCAATGAGCAGTTCTTC
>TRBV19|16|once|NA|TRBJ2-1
CASSPTGTYWVDEQFF
TGTGCCAGTAGTCCGACAGGGACTTACTGGGTGGATGAGCAGTTCTTC
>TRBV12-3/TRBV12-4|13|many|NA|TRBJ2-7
CASSLGGLGEQYF
TGTGCCAGCAGTTTAGGGGGGTTGGGCGAGCAGTACTTC
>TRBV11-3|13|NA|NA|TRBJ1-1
CASSFGGHAEAFF
TGTGCCAGCAGCTTTGGGGGACATGCTGAAGCTTTCTTT
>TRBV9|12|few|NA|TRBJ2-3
CASSVGADTQYF
TGTGCCAGCAGCGTAGGGGCAGATACGCAGTATTTT
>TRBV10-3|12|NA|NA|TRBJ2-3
CAITDGGDTQYF
TGTGCCATCACCGATGGGGGAGATACGCAGTATTTT
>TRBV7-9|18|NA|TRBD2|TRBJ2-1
CASSLIAPGGGRYNEQFF
TGTGCCAGCAGCTTAATTGCTCCGGGCGGGGGGAGATACAATGAGCAGTTCTTC
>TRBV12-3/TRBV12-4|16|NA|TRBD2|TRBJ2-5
CASSFTSGRARATQYF
TGTGCCAGCAGTTTCACTAGCGGGAGGGCCAGGGCGACCCAGTACTTC
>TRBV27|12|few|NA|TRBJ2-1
CASSSFGNEQFF
TGTGCCAGCAGTTCGTTTGGGAATGAGCAGTTCTTC
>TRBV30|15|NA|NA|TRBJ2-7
CAWSVARSSSYEQYF
TGTGCCTGGAGTGTAGCCCGGAGCTCCTCCTACGAGCAGTACTTC
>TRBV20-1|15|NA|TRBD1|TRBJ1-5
CSAEGTGGSNQPQHF
TGCAGTGCGGAAGGGACAGGGGGTAGCAATCAGCCCCAGCATTTT
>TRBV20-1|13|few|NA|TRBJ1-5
CSANPYSNQPQHF
TGCAGTGCCAACCCCTATAGCAATCAGCCCCAGCATTTT